Listed below are T cell receptor beta chains from one sample, sequenced in a study of cytomegalovirus exposure and HLA in healthy donors. Sequencing used immunoSEQ multiplex PCR; TCRdb keeps in-frame clones, though not all of them. There are 90,000 to 150,000 clones in the sample; roughly 69% occur only once, and 8% to 8.5% lies in the top ten. Sequencing was done on a sample of PBMCs. The source is a woman aged 40 to 50 in good health and CMV-seropositive. The CDR3 runs from the conserved cysteine through the conserved F or W. Each record gives: clone size, D gene, V gene, J gene, CDR3 DNA, CDR3 protein. The D gene is left open where the match is weak. Clone size is not always given. Where it is, it says once, few, many or a class for expanded clones.

>-|TRBD2|TRBV7-6|TRBJ2-2
TGTGCCAGCAGCCCAAGCGGTGCAGGGAGGGAACTGTTTTTT
CASSPSGAGRELFF
>few|TRBD1|TRBV7-6|TRBJ2-4
TGTGCCAGCAGCTACCGGACAGGGGGCATTCAGTACTTC
CASSYRTGGIQYF
>-|-|TRBV4-3|TRBJ2-7
TGCGCCAGCAGCCAAGCGAGTTCGCTGACTGGGGAGCAGTACTTC
CASSQASSLTGEQYF
>few|TRBD2|TRBV6-5|TRBJ2-1
TGTGCCAGCAGTTCCCCTGGGACTAGCGGATACAATGAGCAGTTCTTC
CASSSPGTSGYNEQFF
>-|TRBD2|TRBV2|TRBJ2-1
TGTGCCAGCAGCCCAGCGGGGGGGGTAAATGAGCAGTTCTTC
CASSPAGGVNEQFF
>-|-|TRBV6-1|TRBJ2-7
TGTGCCAGCAGTGCTACGTCCGGGAGCTCCTACGAGCAGTACTTC
CASSATSGSSYEQYF
>-|TRBD1|TRBV5-4|TRBJ1-2
TGTGCCAGCAGCCGACCCATTCCGGGACAGGGAACCTATGGCTACACCTTC
CASSRPIPGQGTYGYTF
>-|-|TRBV9|TRBJ2-1
TGTGCCAGCAGCGAAGGAGGGGGGACTACGGGTGAGCAGTTCTTC
CASSEGGGTTGEQFF
>-|TRBD1|TRBV5-4|TRBJ2-5
TGTGCCAGCAGCTTGGGGACAGGGCCCCAAGAGACCCAGTACTTC
CASSLGTGPQETQYF
>-|-|TRBV6-1|TRBJ1-5
TGTGCCAGCAGCGCCAATCCGGGCGGGCAGCCCCAGCATTTT
CASSANPGGQPQHF
>few|TRBD2|TRBV7-2|TRBJ2-5
TGTGCCAGCAGCTTACTAGCGGGGGGCACCCAAGAGACCCAGTACTTC
CASSLLAGGTQETQYF
>-|-|TRBV6-5|TRBJ1-2
TGTGCCAGCAGCTCCGGGGGGGCACCGAACTATGGCTACACCTTC
CASSSGGAPNYGYTF
>-|-|TRBV21-1|TRBJ1-1
TGTGCCAGCAGTACAATGCAGGGCACTGAAGCTTTCTTT
CASSTMQGTEAFF
>few|TRBD2|TRBV5-8|TRBJ2-5
TGTGCCAGCAGCTCCGGACTAGCGGGGGCCCAAGAGACCCAGTACTTC
CASSSGLAGAQETQYF
>few|TRBD2|TRBV5-1|TRBJ2-5
TGCGCCAGCAGCTTGAGACCCGGACTAGCGGGAAGGCAAGAGACCCAGTACTTC
CASSLRPGLAGRQETQYF
>-|TRBD1|TRBV6-1|TRBJ2-7
TGTGCCAGCAGTGAAATCCGGGACAGGGCCTCCTCTTTC
CASSEIRDRASSF
>-|TRBD2|TRBV19|TRBJ2-7
TGTGCCAGTAGTCAACGGGGGGTTTCCTACGAGCAGTACTTC
CASSQRGVSYEQYF
>-|TRBD2|TRBV11-2|TRBJ2-3
TGTGCCAGCAGCCGCAGCGGGGAGAGCACAGATACGCAGTATTTT
CASSRSGESTDTQYF
>-|TRBD1|TRBV2|TRBJ1-1
TGTGCCAGCAGGATACAGGGGGGCACTGAAGCTTTCTTT
CASRIQGGTEAFF
>-|TRBD2|TRBV7-9|TRBJ2-5
TGTGCCAGCAGCTTAGCGAAGAGGAGCGGGGCGGGACAAGAGACCCAGTACTTC
CASSLAKRSGAGQETQYF
>few|-|TRBV15|TRBJ2-5
TGTGCCACCAGCACGCCAGGGGGGCCCCAAGAGACCCAGTACTTC
CATSTPGGPQETQYF
>-|-|TRBV7-2|TRBJ2-7
TGTGCCAGCAGCTTTGCCGGGGGTGGTTACGAGCAGTACTTC
CASSFAGGGYEQYF